This T cell receptor (beta chain) was captured by sequencing in a study of cytomegalovirus exposure and HLA in healthy donors. The study's findings and limits: In the analysis, some V segments, TRBV6-2 and TRBV6-3 included, were excluded as indistinguishable. Information on immune exposure was restricted to one variable (CMV serostatus). TCR beta chain V- and J-gene trimming was linked, in a later analysis, to a missense variant in DCLRE1C.

This CDR3 region has 15 residues. Germline loops: CDR1 SGDLS, CDR2 YYNGEE. V shed 4 bases and J shed 0 bases, with 14 bases lying between them. Concerning this clone itself: Its antigen is still unknown.

13 Jbeta primers and 60 Vbeta primers were used for the PCR. This table comes from immunoSEQ multiplex PCR, and its TCRdb copy is limited to in-frame clones, with some not included. Its listing shows 55,000 to 65,000 clones. The rearrangement uses TRBV9 and TRBJ2-7; possible D gene TRBD2, 6 bases. The source is a young woman in good health and CMV-seronegative. The sample taken for sequencing was PBMCs. Here the CDR3 DNA reads TGTGCCAGCAGCCCGGCGAGCGGGCCCTCCTACGAGCAGTACTTC. Protein sequence: CASSPASGPSYEQYF.